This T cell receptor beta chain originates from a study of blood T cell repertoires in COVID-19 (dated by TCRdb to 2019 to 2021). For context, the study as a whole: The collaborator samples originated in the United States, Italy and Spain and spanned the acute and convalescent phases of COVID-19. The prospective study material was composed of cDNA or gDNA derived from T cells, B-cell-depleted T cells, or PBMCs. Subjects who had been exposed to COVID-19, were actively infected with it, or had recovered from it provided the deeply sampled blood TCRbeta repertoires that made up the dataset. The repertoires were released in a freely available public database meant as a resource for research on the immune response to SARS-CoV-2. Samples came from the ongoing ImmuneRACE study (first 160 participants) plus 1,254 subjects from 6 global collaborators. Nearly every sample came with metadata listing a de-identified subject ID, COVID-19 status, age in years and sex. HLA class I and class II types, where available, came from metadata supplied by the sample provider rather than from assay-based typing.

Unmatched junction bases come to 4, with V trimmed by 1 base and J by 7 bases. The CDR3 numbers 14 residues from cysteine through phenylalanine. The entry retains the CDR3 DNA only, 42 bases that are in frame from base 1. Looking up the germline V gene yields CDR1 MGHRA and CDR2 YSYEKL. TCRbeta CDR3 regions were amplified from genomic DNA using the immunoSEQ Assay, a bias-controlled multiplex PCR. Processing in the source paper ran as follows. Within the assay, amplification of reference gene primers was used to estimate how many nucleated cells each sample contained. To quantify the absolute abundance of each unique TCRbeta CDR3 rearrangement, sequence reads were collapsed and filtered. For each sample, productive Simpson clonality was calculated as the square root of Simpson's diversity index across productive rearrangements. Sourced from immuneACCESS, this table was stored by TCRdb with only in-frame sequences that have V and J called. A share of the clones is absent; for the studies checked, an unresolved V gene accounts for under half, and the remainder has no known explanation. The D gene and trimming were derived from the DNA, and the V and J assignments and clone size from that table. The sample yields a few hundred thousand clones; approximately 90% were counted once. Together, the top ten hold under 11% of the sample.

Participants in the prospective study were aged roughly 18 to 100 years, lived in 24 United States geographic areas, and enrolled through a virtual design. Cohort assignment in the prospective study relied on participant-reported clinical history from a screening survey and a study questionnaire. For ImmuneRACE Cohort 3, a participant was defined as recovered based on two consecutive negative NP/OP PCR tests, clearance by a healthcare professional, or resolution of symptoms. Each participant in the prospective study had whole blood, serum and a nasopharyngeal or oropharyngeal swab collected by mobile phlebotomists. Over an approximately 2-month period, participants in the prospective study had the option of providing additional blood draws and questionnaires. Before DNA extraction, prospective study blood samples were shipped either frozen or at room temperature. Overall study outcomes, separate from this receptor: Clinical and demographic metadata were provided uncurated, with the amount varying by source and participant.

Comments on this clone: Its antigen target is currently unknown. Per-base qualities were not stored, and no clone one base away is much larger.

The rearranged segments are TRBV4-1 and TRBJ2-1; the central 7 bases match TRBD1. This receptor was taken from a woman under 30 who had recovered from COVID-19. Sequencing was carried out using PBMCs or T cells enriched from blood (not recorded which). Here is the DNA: TGCGCCAGCAGCCAAGGTTGGACAGGTAATGAGCAGTTCTTC. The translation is CASSQGWTGNEQFF.